A single sample is the source of the 19 T cell receptor beta chains below, sequenced in a study of blood T cells in healthy people across ages. With a J-beta primer mix and a sample-barcoded 5' primer, a second PCR ran about 7 to 11 cycles. From the 5' RACE reads, TCRdb called clonotypes with MiXCR, one entry per CDR3 protein. The table lists approximately 800,000 distinct CDR3 sequences, 36% of them singletons, with 13% in the top ten. Sequencing was carried out using blood. These TCRs come from a man younger than 35 in good health.

This clonotype was counted between two and nine times. The genes are TRBV12-3 or TRBV12-4 and TRBJ2-3; possible D gene TRBD1, 6 bases. This CDR3 contains 15 residues. V was clipped by 7 bases and J by 0 bases, with 14 bases between them. CDR3 DNA sequence: TGTGCCAGCACGCCCAGGACAGTCAGCACAGATACGCAGTATTTT. This translates into CASTPRTVSTDTQYF.

V gene TRBV5-1 combines with J gene TRBJ1-6, with a weak D call TRBD1 (5 bases). The germline CDR1 and CDR2 sequences are SGHRS and YFSETQ. V lost 3 bases to trimming and J lost 9 bases, with 16 bases between them. There are 15 residues in the CDR3. CDR3: CASSWGRAQGSPLHF. Here the CDR3 DNA reads TGCGCCAGCAGCTGGGGCAGGGCCCAAGGTTCACCCCTCCACTTT.

Regarding this clonotype: A much bigger clone sits one base away, suggesting this may be a read error. In nucleotides, the CDR3 is TGCAGTGCTAACAGGGGCGCCCCCTACAATGAGCAGTACTTC. Translating gives CSANRGAPYNEQYF. The chain joins TRBV20-1 to TRBJ2-1; 7 positions match TRBD1. The J call may be mistaken, given a closer DNA end match to TRBJ2-7. There are 14 residues in the CDR3. Germline assignment: CDR1 DFQATT and CDR2 SNEGSKA (reference sequence).

V gene TRBV6-2 or TRBV6-3 combines with J gene TRBJ2-7, with 7 bases identical to TRBD1. The CDR3 sequence is 14 residues long. J gave up 3 bases and V 5 bases, and 7 bases lay outside the gene matches. Germline CDR1 is MNHEY and CDR2 is SVGEGT. CDR3 sequence reads: CASSRDSNYYEQYF. CDR3 sequence (DNA): TGTGCCAGCAGTCGGGACAGTAACTACTACGAGCAGTACTTC.

This rearrangement joins TRBV6-5 to TRBJ1-2; 8 bases line up with TRBD1. The V gene's germline CDR1 is MNHEY and CDR2 SVGAGI. The trim removed 0 bases at V and 2 bases at J, leaving 8 bases unmatched. The CDR3 runs to 17 residues. The CDR3 reads CASSYSRGTGGNYGYTF. CDR3 coding DNA: TGTGCCAGCAGTTACTCTCGGGGGACAGGCGGCAACTATGGCTACACCTTC.

The genes are TRBV12-3 or TRBV12-4 and TRBJ2-4; D is ambiguous. The closer fit of TRBJ2-5 to the DNA end suggests the J call may be wrong. The CDR3 is 16 residues long. The CDR3 DNA reads TGTGCCAGCAGTTTTGGCCTGGACGCCCTACAAGAGACCCAGTACTTC. Translating it yields CASSFGLDALQETQYF.

This chain links TRBV20-1 with TRBJ2-1; 16 bases fit TRBD2. V lost 3 bases, J lost 8 bases, and 4 bases stayed unmatched. This CDR3 has 15 residues. Germline V CDR1 and CDR2: DFQATT, SNEGSKA (reference sequence). CDR3 nucleotide sequence: TGCAGTGCTAGTCGCGGGACTAGCGGGAGGGATGAGCAGTTCTTC. Amino acids: CSASRGTSGRDEQFF.

There are a few counts of this clonotype. V usage is TRBV12-3 or TRBV12-4 and J usage is TRBJ2-5, with a weak D call TRBD2 (7 bases). Trimming left V 1 base short and J 11 bases short, with 20 bases between. There are 15 residues in the CDR3. CDR3 in DNA: TGTGCCAGCAGTTTAGAGGGGGGGCTAGGCAATGAGCAGTACTTC. This translates into CASSLEGGLGNEQYF.

The chain carries TRBV5-1 and TRBJ2-1, with TRBD2 matching over 7 bases. The CDR3 covers 15 residues. V lost 2 bases to trimming and J lost 3 bases; unmatched junction nucleotides: 5. Germline V gives CDR1 SGHRS, CDR2 YFSETQ. CDR3 bases: TGCGCCAGCAGCTTAACCGGGACTAACTACAATGAGCAGTTCTTC. It yields the protein CASSLTGTNYNEQFF.

This clonotype was counted a few times. This chain links TRBV20-1 with TRBJ2-1; a weak D match, TRBD2 (6 bases). Germline V gene sequence: CDR1 DFQATT, CDR2 SNEGSKA (reference sequence). V was pared by 5 bases and J by 13 bases, with 24 bases between. The CDR3 totals 14 residues. For the CDR3, the DNA is TGCAGTGCTCCCCACGGCGCGGGGAGAGAGACCCAGTTCTTC. This codes for CSAPHGAGRETQFF.

The chain carries TRBV27 and TRBJ2-2; D could derive from TRBD1 or TRBD2 (5 bases each). Trimming cost V 0 bases and J 7 bases, with 15 bases left between them. Germline values: CDR1 MNHEY, CDR2 SMNVEV (reference sequence). The CDR3 has 16 amino acids. The CDR3 protein is CASSLSVGTAYGELFF. The DNA for the CDR3 is TGTGCCAGCAGTTTATCCGTGGGGACGGCCTACGGGGAGCTGTTTTTT.

The V and J genes are TRBV10-3 and TRBJ2-7; tentative D call: TRBD2 (7 bases). Germline V gene data show CDR1 as ENHRY and CDR2 as SYGVKD. V dropped 10 bases and J dropped 7 bases, with 20 bases sitting between them. CDR3 length: 13 amino acids. CDR3 bases: TGTGCCACCCACGGAGGGGGGGTAAAAGAGCAGTACTTC. This translates into CATHGGGVKEQYF.

This clonotype was found a few times. The chain links TRBV15 to TRBJ1-1; D may be TRBD1 (6 bases). This CDR3 has 15 residues. Germline-derived CDR1 and CDR2 are LNHNV and YYDKDF (reference sequence). Trimming removed 0 bases at V and 4 bases at J, with 12 bases between. The CDR3 loop reads CATSRDTGSITEAFF. The CDR3 bases are TGTGCCACCAGCAGAGATACAGGGTCTATCACTGAAGCTTTCTTT. Supplemented by reference TRBV15 and TRBJ1-1, the full variable domain reads DAMVIQNPRYQVTQFGKPVTLSCSQTLNHNVMYWYQQKSSQAPKLLFHYYDKDFNNEADTPDNFQSRRPNTSFCFLDIRSPGLGDTAMYLCATSRDTGSITEAFFGQGTRLTVV.

This clonotype came up a few times. The chain employs TRBV18 and TRBJ2-5; TRBD2 might be the D (5 bases). Germline V gives CDR1 KGHSH, CDR2 LQKENI. V lost 1 base and J lost 4, with 13 bases in between. This CDR3 is built from 15 residues. CDR3 bases: TGTGCCAGCTCACCACGAGACACGGGGTCAGAGACCCAGTACTTC. It yields the protein CASSPRDTGSETQYF.

J is TRBJ2-7 and V is TRBV20-1; 7 bases fit TRBD2. V dropped 3 bases and J dropped 6; count of bases not matched to a gene: 8. The V gene's germline CDR1 is DFQATT and CDR2 SNEGSKA (reference sequence). The CDR3 loop spans 13 amino acids. CDR3 coding DNA: TGCAGTGCTAGCGGGGGGTACGACTTCGAGCAGTACTTC. This gives the protein CSASGGYDFEQYF.

Of note for this clonotype: A single base separates this from a much larger clone, so it may be a read error. Here the CDR3 reads CANSLTGNQETQYF. The CDR3 DNA reads as TGCGCCAACAGCCTTACAGGAAACCAAGAGACCCAGTACTTC. The chain uses TRBV5-1 and TRBJ2-5; D perhaps matches TRBD1 (5 bases). Germline V gene data show CDR1 as SGHRS and CDR2 as YFSETQ. The CDR3 extends over 14 amino acids.

J is TRBJ1-5 and V is TRBV7-8; TRBD1 aligns across 7 bases. J gave up 6 bases and V 0 bases, and 5 bases lay outside the gene matches. Germline CDR1 SGHVS, CDR2 FQNEAQ. CDR3 length: 15 residues. The CDR3 bases are TGTGCCAGCAGCTTAGCTGACAGGGTCTCTCAGCCCCAGCATTTT. This encodes CASSLADRVSQPQHF. Full variable domain (rest looked up from reference TRBV7-8 and TRBJ1-5): GAGVSQSPRYKVAKRGQDVALRCDPISGHVSLFWYQQALGQGPEFLTYFQNEAQLDKSGLPSDRFFAERPEGSVSTLKIQRTQQEDSAVYLCASSLADRVSQPQHFGDGTRLSIL.

This chain uses TRBV19 with TRBJ2-1, with TRBD2 matching 12 bases. CDR3 length: 14 residues. V shed 1 base, J shed 13 bases, and the junction held 5 bases outside the gene matches. Germline CDR1 LNHDA, CDR2 SQIVND (reference sequence). The CDR3 region is CASSIGLAGGRQFF. The CDR3 DNA is TGTGCCAGTAGTATAGGTCTAGCGGGGGGGCGTCAGTTCTTC.

The CDR3 protein is CASSIGQDGISNQPQHF. The CDR3 DNA reads TGTGCCAGCAGCATAGGACAGGACGGGATCAGCAATCAGCCCCAGCATTTT. V and J are TRBV7-9 and TRBJ1-5; TRBD1 matches 7 bases. The V gene end was trimmed by 5 bases and the J gene end by 1 base; junction bases not matched to a gene: 11. The CDR3 contains 17 residues. From germline, CDR1 is SEHNR and CDR2 FQNEAQ (reference sequence). Filled out from reference TRBV7-9 and TRBJ1-5, the complete variable domain reads DTGVSQNPRHKITKRGQNVTFRCDPISEHNRLYWYRQTLGQGPEFLTYFQNEAQLEKSRLLSDRFSAERPKGSFSTLEIQRTEQGDSAMYLCASSIGQDGISNQPQHFGDGTRLSIL.